This T cell receptor (beta chain) was sequenced during a study of shared clonotypes between healthy human individuals. Study summary: The composition of the donors was two women and a few men aged 18 to 49.

A deep-level run was used for the assay. Some clones are missing from TCRdb's copy, which holds only in-frame ones; the method was immunoSEQ multiplex PCR. Of roughly 500,000 clones in the sample, roughly 80% were seen once. The CDR3 is 15 amino acids. Trimming shortened V by 4 bases and J by 7 bases, and 18 bases separated the two germline ends. Germline V gene lookup returns CDR1 SGHAT and CDR2 FQNNGV. The TCR originated in a woman in her thirties or forties in good health. Some clones in this sample may be carry-over from other donors' samples. The sequenced sample consisted of PBMCs. The V and J genes are TRBV11-2 and TRBJ2-3; D may be TRBD2 (7 bases). Here the CDR3 DNA reads TGTGCCAGCAGCTCCCCGAGGGGGAGGGGCCATACGCAGTATTTT. Amino acids: CASSSPRGRGHTQYF.